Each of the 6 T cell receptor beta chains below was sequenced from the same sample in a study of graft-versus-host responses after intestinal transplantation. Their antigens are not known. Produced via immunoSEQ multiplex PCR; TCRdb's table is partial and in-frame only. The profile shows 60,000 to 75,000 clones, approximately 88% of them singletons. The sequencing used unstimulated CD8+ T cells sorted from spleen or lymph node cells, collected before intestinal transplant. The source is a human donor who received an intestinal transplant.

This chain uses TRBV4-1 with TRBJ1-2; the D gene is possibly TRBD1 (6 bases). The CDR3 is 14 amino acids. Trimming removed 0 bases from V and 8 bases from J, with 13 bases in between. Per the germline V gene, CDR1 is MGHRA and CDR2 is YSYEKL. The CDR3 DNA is TGCGCCAGCAGCCAAGAAGGGGGTTGGGGGGGCTACACCTTC. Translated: CASSQEGGWGGYTF.

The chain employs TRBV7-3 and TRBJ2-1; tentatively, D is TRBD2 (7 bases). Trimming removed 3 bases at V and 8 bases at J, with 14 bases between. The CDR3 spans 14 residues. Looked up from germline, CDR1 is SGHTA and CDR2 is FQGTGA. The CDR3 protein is CASSLGGAWHEQFF. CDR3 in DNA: TGTGCCAGCAGCTTGGGGGGGGCCTGGCATGAGCAGTTCTTC.

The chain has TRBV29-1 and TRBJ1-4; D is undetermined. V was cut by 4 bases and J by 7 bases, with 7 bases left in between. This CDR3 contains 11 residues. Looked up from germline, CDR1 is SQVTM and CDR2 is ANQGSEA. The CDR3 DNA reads TGCAGCGTTGGCGAGGGTGAAAAACTGTTTTTT. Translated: CSVGEGEKLFF.

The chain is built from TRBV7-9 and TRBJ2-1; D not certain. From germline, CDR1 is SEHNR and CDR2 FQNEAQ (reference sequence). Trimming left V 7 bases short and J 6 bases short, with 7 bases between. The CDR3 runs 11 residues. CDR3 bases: TGTGCCAGCACCATGAGCAATGAGCAGTTCTTC. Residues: CASTMSNEQFF. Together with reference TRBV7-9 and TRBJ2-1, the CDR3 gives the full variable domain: DTGVSQNPRHKITKRGQNVTFRCDPISEHNRLYWYRQTLGQGPEFLTYFQNEAQLEKSRLLSDRFSAERPKGSFSTLEIQRTEQGDSAMYLCASTMSNEQFFGPGTRLTVL.

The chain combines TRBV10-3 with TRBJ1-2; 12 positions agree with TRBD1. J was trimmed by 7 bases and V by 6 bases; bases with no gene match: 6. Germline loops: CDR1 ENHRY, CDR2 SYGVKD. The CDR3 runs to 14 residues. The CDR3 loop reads CAISEGQGAFGYTF. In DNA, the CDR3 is TGTGCCATCAGCGAGGGACAGGGGGCGTTTGGCTACACCTTC.

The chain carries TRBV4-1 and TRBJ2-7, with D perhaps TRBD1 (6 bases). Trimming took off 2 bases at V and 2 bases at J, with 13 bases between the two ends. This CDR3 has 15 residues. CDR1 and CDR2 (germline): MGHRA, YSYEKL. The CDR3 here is CASSQIQGSPYEQYF. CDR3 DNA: TGCGCCAGCAGCCAAATACAGGGATCTCCCTACGAGCAGTACTTC.